The 16 T cell receptor beta chains reported below all come from one sample, sequenced in a study of blood T cell repertoires in COVID-19 (dated by TCRdb to about 2020). Receptors were amplified or captured by the immunoSEQ multiplex PCR assay. TCRdb holds this immuneACCESS table with in-frame rearrangements only. Some clones are missing; in checked studies, unresolved V genes explain under half, and the rest has no known cause. Present in this sample are under 150,000 clones, around nine tenths of which were seen just once. The top ten clones comprise about 11% of the sample. The sample comprised peripheral blood. The receptors were sampled from a man in his fifties or sixties with active or convalescent COVID-19.

V usage is TRBV9 and J usage is TRBJ2-2; weak D call: TRBD2 (6 bases). With 4 bases removed from V and 5 bases from J, the gap between germline ends came to 18 bases. This CDR3 is built from 16 residues. Germline-derived CDR1 and CDR2 are SGDLS and YYNGEE. For the CDR3, the DNA is TGTGCCAGCAGCCCCAGTGGAGGGGCGGCGACCGGGGAGCTGTTTTTT. This encodes CASSPSGGAATGELFF.

This clone was detected once. The chain employs TRBV5-1 and TRBJ2-7; 8 positions agree with TRBD2. Germline V gene sequence: CDR1 SGHRS, CDR2 YFSETQ. V trimming: 5 bases; J trimming: 6 bases; junction bases outside the gene matches: 10. CDR3 size: 14 residues. The CDR3 spells CASSRSGSTPEQYF. The CDR3 coding sequence is TGCGCCAGCAGTCGAAGCGGGAGCACTCCCGAGCAGTACTTC. Variable domain in full (rest from reference TRBV5-1 and TRBJ2-7): KAGVTQTPRYLIKTRGQQVTLSCSPISGHRSVSWYQQTPGQGLQFLFEYFSETQRNKGNFPGRFSGRQFSNSRSEMNVSTLELGDSALYLCASSRSGSTPEQYFGPGTRLTVT.

The genes are TRBV6-5 and TRBJ2-4; possible D gene TRBD2, 6 bases. The CDR3 totals 16 residues. V gave up 4 bases and J gave up 0 bases, with 13 bases separating them. Germline CDR1 is MNHEY and CDR2 is SVGAGI. The CDR3 DNA follows: TGTGCCAGCAGTTCCCCTCGGGAGCTAGCCAAAAACATTCAGTACTTC. Translating gives CASSSPRELAKNIQYF.

This chain joins TRBV23-1 and TRBJ2-1; 14 positions match TRBD2. TRBV23-1 is an ORF, with its function uncertain. After removal of 5 bases from V and 10 bases from J, the junction contained 10 bases not matched to a gene. The CDR3 totals 16 residues. CDR3 nucleotides: TGCGCCAGCAGTGGACCGGGACTAGCGGGGGAGAGGGAGCAGTTCTTC. Protein product: CASSGPGLAGEREQFF.

The genes are TRBV19 and TRBJ1-5; 7 nucleotides align to TRBD1. The CDR3 contains 13 residues. From germline, CDR1 is LNHDA and CDR2 SQIVND (reference sequence). V shed 5 bases, J shed 12 bases, and the junction held 10 bases outside the gene matches. The CDR3 sequence: CASSPPDRPNQHF. In DNA form, the CDR3 reads TGTGCCAGTAGTCCCCCGGACAGGCCGAACCAGCATTTT.

The rearrangement links TRBV28 to TRBJ1-1; D is possibly TRBD1 (6 bases). CDR1 and CDR2 (germline): MDHEN, SYDVKM. Trimming took 4 bases from V and 10 from J, leaving 22 bases between them. The length of the CDR3 is 15 residues. CDR3: CASSYQGQSSRGAFF. For the CDR3, the DNA is TGTGCCAGCAGTTACCAAGGACAGTCTTCAAGGGGAGCTTTCTTT. The full variable domain, with the rest looked up from reference TRBV28 and TRBJ1-1, is DVKVTQSSRYLVKRTGEKVFLECVQDMDHENMFWYRQDPGLGLRLIYFSYDVKMKEKGDIPEGYSVSREKKERFSLILESASTNQTSMYLCASSYQGQSSRGAFFGQGTRLTVV.

The V gene is TRBV19, the J gene TRBJ1-3, with D unresolved. The CDR3 is 11 amino acids. Trimming pared 10 bases from V and 0 bases from J, leaving 4 bases between. Germline values: CDR1 LNHDA, CDR2 SQIVND (reference sequence). Written as DNA, the CDR3 is TGTGCCACTCGCTCTGGAAACACCATATATTTT. It specifies CATRSGNTIYF.

V gene TRBV2 combines with J gene TRBJ1-3; 9 nucleotides match TRBD1. With 6 bases clipped from V and 2 bases from J, the junction kept 5 bases outside the gene matches. This CDR3 region has 15 residues. Germline assignment: CDR1 SNHLY and CDR2 FYNNEI. The CDR3 DNA is TGTGCCAGCAGGGAACAGGGGGCGCCTGGAAACACCATATATTTT. This gives the protein CASREQGAPGNTIYF. Complete variable domain (other parts from reference TRBV2 and TRBJ1-3): EPEVTQTPSHQVTQMGQEVILRCVPISNHLYFYWYRQILGQKVEFLVSFYNNEISEKSEIFDDQFSVERPDGSNFTLKIRSTKLEDSAMYFCASREQGAPGNTIYFGEGSWLTVV.

The chain is built from TRBV30 and TRBJ2-6; D is unclear. The CDR3 runs to 15 residues. Germline V gives CDR1 GTSNPN, CDR2 SVGIG (reference sequence). The ends were cut back, 2 bases at V and 2 bases at J, with 10 bases in the middle. The CDR3 region is CAWSLLLTGANVLTF. For the CDR3, the DNA is TGTGCCTGGAGTCTACTCCTCACTGGGGCCAACGTCCTGACTTTC.

This chain uses TRBV28 with TRBJ1-5, with TRBD1 matching over 10 bases. This CDR3 has 14 amino acids. V shed 4 bases, J shed 6 bases, and the junction held 3 bases outside the gene matches. The germline V gene has CDR1 MDHEN and CDR2 SYDVKM. The CDR3 loop reads CASSSRQGAQPQHF. CDR3 DNA: TGTGCCAGCAGTTCTCGACAGGGGGCTCAGCCCCAGCATTTT.

CDR3 in amino acids: CASSQWDRGQETQYF. CDR3 coding DNA: TGCGCCAGCAGCCAATGGGACAGGGGCCAAGAGACCCAGTACTTC. The V gene is TRBV4-1, the J gene TRBJ2-5; 10 bases fit TRBD1. The CDR3 spans 15 residues. The germline gives CDR1 MGHRA, CDR2 YSYEKL. Unmatched junction bases numbered 1, after V lost 2 bases and J lost 1 base.

The gene calls are TRBV2 and TRBJ2-7; TRBD2 is a possible D gene (5 bases). The CDR3 extends over 14 amino acids. V dropped 5 bases and J dropped 1 base, with 12 bases sitting between them. Germline V CDR1 and CDR2: SNHLY, FYNNEI. CDR3 amino acids: CASSSRLPSYEQYF. The CDR3 bases are TGTGCCAGCAGTTCTAGACTACCTTCCTACGAGCAGTACTTC. Complete variable domain (other parts from reference TRBV2 and TRBJ2-7): EPEVTQTPSHQVTQMGQEVILRCVPISNHLYFYWYRQILGQKVEFLVSFYNNEISEKSEIFDDQFSVERPDGSNFTLKIRSTKLEDSAMYFCASSSRLPSYEQYFGPGTRLTVT.

In nucleotides, the CDR3 is TGTGCCAGCTCACCAGCGACAGGGGCTATGAACACTGAAGCTTTCTTT. This translates into CASSPATGAMNTEAFF. The chain joins TRBV18 to TRBJ1-1; 8 bases are shared with TRBD1. The CDR3 totals 16 residues. With V trimmed by 2 bases and J by 0 bases, 5 bases remained unmatched. Germline V gives CDR1 KGHSH, CDR2 LQKENI.

The V gene is TRBV19, the J gene TRBJ2-2, with D perhaps TRBD1 (5 bases). The V gene's germline CDR1 is LNHDA and CDR2 SQIVND (reference sequence). Trimming shortened V by 3 bases and J by 5 bases, and 10 bases separated the two germline ends. The CDR3 is 14 residues long. DNA for the CDR3: TGTGCCAGTAGTATGTGGCAGGGAACCGGGGAGCTGTTTTTT. Translation: CASSMWQGTGELFF.

The V gene is TRBV6-5, the J gene TRBJ1-1; possibly TRBD1 for D (6 bases). The CDR3 has 14 residues. Trimming cost V 5 bases and J 3 bases, with 13 bases left between them. The germline CDR1 and CDR2 sequences are MNHEY and SVGAGI. CDR3 DNA sequence: TGTGCCAGCAGTCTCGACAGGTATGACACTGAAGCTTTCTTT. Translating it yields CASSLDRYDTEAFF.

This chain joins TRBV7-2 and TRBJ2-3; D might be TRBD2 (6 bases). This CDR3 is built from 16 residues. Germline V gives CDR1 SGHTA, CDR2 FQGNSA. The ends were cut back, 6 bases at V and 0 bases at J, with 16 bases in the middle. CDR3 sequence reads: CASSPLAGTSTDTQYF. The DNA of the CDR3 is TGTGCCAGCAGTCCCCTGGCGGGGACTAGCACAGATACGCAGTATTTT.